The clone carrying this T cell receptor (beta chain) was seen a handful of times. Its antigen is not identified. Germline CDR1 is SNHLY and CDR2 is FYNNEI. This CDR3 contains 16 residues. The junction had 8 bases not matched to a gene; V was cut back by 2 bases and J by 7 bases. The data were produced by immunoSEQ multiplex PCR, yet TCRdb's version contains in-frame clones alone and is incomplete. The table records about 60,000 clones, 55% to 70% of them present only once. Investigators sourced approximately 2 micrograms of genomic DNA from cryopreserved PBMCs for TCR beta libraries. This specimen comes from a study of cytotoxic CD8 clonotypes in ibrutinib-treated CLL. Study at large: Patients attained about 25 partial and 2 complete responses; at median around 63 months, about 15 remained remitted while approximately twelve progressed.

Study-level points and caveats: Sampling times differed between sustained-remission and progressing patients. Private clonotypes, not public ones, expanded at ibrutinib response.

The source is a human donor with chronic lymphocytic leukemia. V gene TRBV2 combines with J gene TRBJ2-1; TRBD1 agrees at 10 bases. This sample comprised PBMCs, obtained after 24 months of ibrutinib treatment. The CDR3 protein is CASSEFLDRGRNEQFF. CDR3 nucleotides: TGTGCCAGCAGTGAATTCCTGGACAGGGGGAGGAATGAGCAGTTCTTC.